This T cell receptor (beta chain) emerged from a study of shared clonotypes between healthy human individuals. Study results and limitations: Investigators collected only blood, and repertoires in tissues likely differ.

As regards this clone: The antigen is unknown.

Trimming shortened V by 6 bases and J by 0 bases, and 13 bases separated the two germline ends. CDR1 is MNHEY and CDR2 is SVGAGI in the germline V gene. The length of the CDR3 is 15 residues. The investigators split CD4+ cells into a CD45RA+ naive subset and a CD45RA-negative memory subset. Sequencing was at deep level. Genomic DNA from each subset was divided evenly over several immunoSEQ plates. Libraries were prepared by immunoSEQ multiplex PCR; TCRdb keeps only in-frame clonotypes and omits some of them. The table has roughly 760,000 clones, roughly 70% seen once; the top ten hold 1.5% to 2%. The sample was memory CD4+ T cells sorted from blood. The subset was: CD45RA-negative fraction. The receptor comes from a woman aged 30 to 39 in good health. This chain uses TRBV6-5 with TRBJ2-3; D is unresolved. DNA of the CDR3: TGTGCCAGCAGACCCGACCGAACTAGCACAGATACGCAGTATTTT. The encoded protein is CASRPDRTSTDTQYF.